Following are 10 T cell receptor beta chains from one sample sequenced in a study of blood T cells in healthy people across ages. PCR was performed a second time for about 7 to 12 cycles using a sample-barcoded 5' primer and a J-beta primer mix. TCRdb recomputed calls from the 5' RACE reads with MiXCR, one row per CDR3 protein. The sample lists roughly 1.9 million distinct CDR3 sequences; approximately 40% were seen once. The source material was blood. Source of these receptors: a human donor in good health.

The chain employs TRBV20-1 and TRBJ2-5, with 8 bases aligning to TRBD2. Germline loops: CDR1 DFQATT, CDR2 SNEGSKA (reference sequence). V gave up 5 bases and J gave up 5 bases; unmatched junction bases: 13. This CDR3 spans 15 amino acids. The CDR3 DNA sequence: TGCAGTGCTCCTCCCGCGGGGGGCAAAGCGGAGACCCAGTACTTC. This codes for CSAPPAGGKAETQYF.

This clonotype showed up many times. The rearrangement links TRBV29-1 to TRBJ2-7, with D uncertain. The germline V and J ends were trimmed by 2 bases and 7 bases, with 9 bases remaining between them. The CDR3 sequence is 11 residues long. Per the germline V gene, CDR1 is SQVTM and CDR2 is ANQGSEA. CDR3 DNA: TGCAGCGTTGAAAAGGGAACAGAGCAGTACTTC. The encoded protein is CSVEKGTEQYF.

This clonotype appeared a few times. This chain connects TRBV7-3 to TRBJ2-1; 8 nucleotides match TRBD2. V lost 1 base and J lost 6; bases outside the gene matches: 11. From germline, CDR1 is SGHTA and CDR2 FQGTGA. This CDR3 has 17 amino acids. CDR3 sequence: CASSLNPGGQVFNEQFF. Written as DNA, the CDR3 is TGTGCCAGCAGCTTAAATCCGGGGGGGCAAGTGTTCAATGAGCAGTTCTTC.

This clonotype was detected only a few times. The chain uses TRBV15 and TRBJ1-4; D is possibly TRBD1 (5 bases). The germline V gene has CDR1 LNHNV and CDR2 YYDKDF (reference sequence). The CDR3 loop spans 13 amino acids. Trimming took 8 bases from V and 7 from J, leaving 14 bases between them. CDR3 sequence: CATLQGLGEKLFF. The CDR3 DNA reads as TGTGCCACCCTCCAGGGTCTGGGTGAAAAACTGTTTTTT.

The chain carries TRBV19 and TRBJ1-2; 9 bases match TRBD1. The V and J ends lost 6 bases and 5 bases, in that order; junction bases with no gene match: 7. The CDR3 covers 14 residues. Germline V gives CDR1 LNHDA, CDR2 SQIVND (reference sequence). Here the CDR3 reads CASRVPGQGYGYTF. The CDR3 DNA sequence: TGTGCCAGTAGGGTACCGGGACAGGGATATGGCTACACCTTC.

V usage is TRBV12-3 or TRBV12-4 and J usage is TRBJ2-1, with TRBD2 as a possible D gene (5 bases). V lost 3 bases, J lost 12 bases, and 12 bases lay in between. This CDR3 has 12 amino acids. CDR3 nucleotides: TGTGCCAGCAGTTTTCTTGCGGGTGGGCAGTTCTTC. Encoded protein: CASSFLAGGQFF.

The J gene is TRBJ1-1, the V gene TRBV27, with 7 bases identical to TRBD1. Germline loops: CDR1 MNHEY, CDR2 SMNVEV (reference sequence). V was pared by 6 bases and J by 11 bases, with 15 bases of the junction left unmatched. This CDR3 is built from 14 residues. The CDR3: CASRKDRYGTDAFF. CDR3 bases: TGTGCCAGCAGAAAGGACAGGTATGGTACGGATGCTTTCTTT.

This clonotype was seen a few times. The CDR3 bases are TGTGCCACCAGTGCCCTCTCAGGCACTAATGAAAAACTGTTTTTT. This sequence encodes CATSALSGTNEKLFF. This rearrangement joins TRBV24-1 to TRBJ1-4; D is undetermined. Per germline, CDR1 KGHDR and CDR2 SFDVKD. The CDR3 spans 15 residues. Trimming took 5 bases from V and 2 from J, leaving 11 bases between them.

As DNA, the CDR3 is TGCAGCGTACCTCATCCTGTCTATGGCTACACCTTC. Translated, it gives CSVPHPVYGYTF. The J gene is TRBJ1-2, the V gene TRBV29-1; no clear D gene. CDR3 length: 12 residues. V was trimmed by 6 bases and J by 4 bases, leaving 12 bases between them. The V gene's germline CDR1 is SQVTM and CDR2 ANQGSEA.

The chain is built from TRBV6-9 and TRBJ1-1; TRBD1 might be the D (5 bases). V gave up 4 bases and J gave up 1 base, with 13 bases separating them. The CDR3 totals 15 residues. Germline V CDR1 and CDR2: MNHGY, SVAAGI. The CDR3, as DNA: TGTGCCAGCAGTTCGGGACGAGTGGCGAACACTGAAGCTTTCTTT. It is translated as CASSSGRVANTEAFF.